One T cell receptor (beta chain) is described in this entry. This clone's antigen is unknown. The sample holds no much larger clone one base away, and base qualities are not on file. TCRbeta CDR3 regions were amplified from genomic DNA by means of the immunoSEQ Assay, a bias-controlled multiplex PCR. Under the source paper's analysis protocol: The number of nucleated cells in each sample was estimated from the amplification of reference gene primers within the assay. To quantify the absolute abundance of each unique TCRbeta CDR3 rearrangement, sequence reads were collapsed and filtered. Productive Simpson clonality was computed per sample as the square root of Simpson's diversity index over productive rearrangements. In its TCRdb copy, this immuneACCESS table keeps in-frame sequences only and misses some clones. Where compared with another copy, unresolved V genes explain less than half of these, and the others have no known cause. The V and J calls and clone size come from that table; D and trimming were worked out from the DNA. A total of some 91,000 clones appear in this sample, around four fifths of them only once. About an eighth of the sample is taken by the ten largest.

The sample is drawn from a study of blood T cell repertoires in COVID-19 (dated by TCRdb to 2020 to 2021). Study-level background: Collaborator samples came from the United States, Italy and Spain and covered acute and convalescent phases of COVID-19. Where HLA class I and class II types were available, the types were taken from metadata supplied by the sample provider, not from assay-based typing. Subjects who had been exposed to COVID-19, were actively infected with it, or had recovered from it provided the deeply sampled blood TCRbeta repertoires that made up the dataset. Sample metadata almost always included a de-identified subject ID, COVID-19 status, age in years and sex. The repertoires were released in a freely available public database intended as a resource for research on the immune response to SARS-CoV-2. The samples were drawn from two sources: the first 160 participants of the ongoing ImmuneRACE study, and fewer than 1,500 subjects contributed by 6 global collaborators. The material from the prospective study consisted of cDNA or gDNA derived from T cells, B-cell-depleted T cells, or PBMCs.

From the germline V gene (reference sequence), CDR1 is MNHEY and CDR2 is SMNVEV. The CDR3 runs 17 residues from the cysteine to the phenylalanine. CDR3 DNA is the only sequence kept; it has 51 bases, read in frame from the first base. For this chain, trimming is 2 bases at the V end and 4 bases at the J end, and the number of junction bases without a gene match is 10. The paper's findings and limits, for the study overall: The quantity of clinical and demographic metadata differed by source and by participant and was supplied without curation.

The collaborating institutions used their own protocols to collect whole blood in K2EDTA tubes. For TCRbeta analysis, collaborators shipped samples in one of three forms: frozen whole blood, isolated PBMCs, or DNA extracted from either of those sample types. The sample taken for sequencing was peripheral blood. This sequence uses TRBV27 and TRBJ2-3; 9 central bases correspond to TRBD2. This clonotype was sampled from a human donor in a cohort sampled during active COVID-19. This receptor carries the CDR3 CASSLLGGGAISDTQYF. The DNA is as follows: TGTGCCAGCAGTTTACTCGGCGGGGGGGCTATTTCAGATACGCAGTATTTT.